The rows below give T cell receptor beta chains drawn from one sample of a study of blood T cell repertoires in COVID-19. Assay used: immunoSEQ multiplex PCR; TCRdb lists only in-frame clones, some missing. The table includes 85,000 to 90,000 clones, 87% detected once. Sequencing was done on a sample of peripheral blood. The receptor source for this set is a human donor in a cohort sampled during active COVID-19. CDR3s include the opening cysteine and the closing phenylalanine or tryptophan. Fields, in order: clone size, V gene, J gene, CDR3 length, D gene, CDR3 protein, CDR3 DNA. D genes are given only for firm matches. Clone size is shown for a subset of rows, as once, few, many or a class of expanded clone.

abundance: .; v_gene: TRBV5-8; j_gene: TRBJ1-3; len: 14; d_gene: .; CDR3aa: CASSLRWSGNTIYF; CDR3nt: TGTGCCAGCAGCTTACGGTGGTCTGGAAACACCATATATTTT
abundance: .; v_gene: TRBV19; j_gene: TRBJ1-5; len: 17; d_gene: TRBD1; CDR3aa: CASSPPRTGRYNQPQHF; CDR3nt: TGTGCCAGTAGTCCTCCTAGGACAGGAAGATACAATCAGCCCCAGCATTTT
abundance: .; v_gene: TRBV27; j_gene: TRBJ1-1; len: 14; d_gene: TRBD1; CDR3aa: CASSTGQGRTEAFF; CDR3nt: TGTGCCAGCAGTACAGGACAGGGAAGGACTGAAGCTTTCTTT
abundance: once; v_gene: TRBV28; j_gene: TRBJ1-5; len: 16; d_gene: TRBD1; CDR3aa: CASSLGQGNGGRPQHF; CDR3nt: TGTGCCAGCAGTTTGGGACAGGGAAATGGTGGGAGGCCCCAGCATTTT
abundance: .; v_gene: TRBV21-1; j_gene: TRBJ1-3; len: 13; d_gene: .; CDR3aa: CARCSSSGNTIYF; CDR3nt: TGTGCCAGATGTAGCTCTTCTGGAAACACCATATATTTT
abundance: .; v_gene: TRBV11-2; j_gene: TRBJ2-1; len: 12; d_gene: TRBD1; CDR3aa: CASQGQRNEQFF; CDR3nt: TGTGCCTCACAGGGGCAGAGGAATGAGCAGTTCTTC
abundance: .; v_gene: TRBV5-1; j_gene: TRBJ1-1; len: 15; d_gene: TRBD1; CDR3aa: CASSGGTARNTEAFF; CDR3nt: TGCGCCAGCAGCGGGGGGACAGCCAGGAACACTGAAGCTTTCTTT
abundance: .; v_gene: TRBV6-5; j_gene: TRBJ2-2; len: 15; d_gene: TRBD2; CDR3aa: CASYSGSVPTGELFF; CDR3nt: TGTGCCAGTTATAGCGGGAGTGTTCCGACCGGGGAGCTGTTTTTT
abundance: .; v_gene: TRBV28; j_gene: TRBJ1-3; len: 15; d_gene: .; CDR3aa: CASESGQVAGNTIYF; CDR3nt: TGTGCCAGCGAGAGTGGGCAAGTGGCTGGAAACACCATATATTTT
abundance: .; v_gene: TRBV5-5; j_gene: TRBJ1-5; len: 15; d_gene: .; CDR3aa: CASRQTGGFDQPQHF; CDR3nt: TGTGCCAGCAGACAGACTGGGGGGTTCGATCAGCCCCAGCATTTT
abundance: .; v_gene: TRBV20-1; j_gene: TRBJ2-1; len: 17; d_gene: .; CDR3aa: CSASAGGRGRNYNEQFF; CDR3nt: TGCAGTGCTAGTGCCGGGGGGCGAGGTCGGAACTACAATGAGCAGTTCTTC
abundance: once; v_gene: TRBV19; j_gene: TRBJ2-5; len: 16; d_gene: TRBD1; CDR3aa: CASSILQGRGRETQYF; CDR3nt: TGTGCCAGTAGTATTTTACAGGGGCGAGGACGGGAGACCCAGTACTTC
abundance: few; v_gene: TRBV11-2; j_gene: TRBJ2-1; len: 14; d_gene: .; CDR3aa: CASSPDLNYNEQFF; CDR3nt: TGTGCCAGCAGCCCGGACTTGAACTACAATGAGCAGTTCTTC
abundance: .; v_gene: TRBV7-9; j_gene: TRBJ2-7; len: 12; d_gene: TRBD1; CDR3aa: CASSTDRGEQYF; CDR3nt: TGTGCCAGCAGCACTGACAGGGGCGAGCAGTACTTC
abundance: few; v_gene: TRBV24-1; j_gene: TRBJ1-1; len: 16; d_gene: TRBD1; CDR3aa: CATSEGTGVMNTEAFF; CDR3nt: TGTGCCACCAGTGAGGGGACAGGGGTCATGAACACTGAAGCTTTCTTT